Sequencing of this T cell receptor beta chain was carried out in a study of blood T cell repertoires in COVID-19. As for the study in general: Acute and convalescent COVID-19 specimens originated in the United States, Italy and Spain. In each case, the material was cDNA or gDNA derived from T cells, B-cell-depleted T cells, or PBMCs.

The protocol was immunoSEQ multiplex PCR, while the TCRdb copy is restricted to in-frame clones and leaves out a portion. The sample yields some 38,000 clones, 75% to 85% seen once. The V segment lost 3 bases and the J segment 6 bases; nucleotides outside the gene matches: 11. The CDR3 is 14 amino acids. Germline CDR1 and CDR2: DFQATT and SNEGSKA (reference sequence). Input material: peripheral blood. The V gene is TRBV20-1, the J gene TRBJ2-7; 7 bases map to TRBD2. The source of this sequence is a woman aged 70 to 79 with acute or convalescent COVID-19. CDR3 nucleotide sequence: TGCAGTGCTAGTCCGGCGGGGGAGGCGGTCGAGCAGTACTTC. Translation: CSASPAGEAVEQYF.